This is a list of T cell receptor beta chains from one sample in a study of early T cells in non-severe SARS-CoV-2 infection. In TCRdb, the 5' RACE reads were re-called with MiXCR into one record per CDR3 protein. The data contain around 84,000 distinct CDR3 sequences, around 10% of them singletons. Sequenced: whole blood. Receptor source: an adult who was a healthcare worker with PCR-confirmed SARS-CoV-2 infection or an uninfected control (not recorded which). Both conserved end residues are trimmed from each CDR3.

j_call: TRBJ2-7
v_call: TRBV3-1
cdr3_aa: ASSRQGGGRAYEQY

j_call: TRBJ2-7
v_call: TRBV3-1
cdr3_aa: ASSHTTGLVWEQY

j_call: TRBJ2-2
v_call: TRBV18
cdr3_aa: ASSPGQHPNTGELF

j_call: TRBJ2-1
v_call: TRBV11-1
cdr3_aa: ASSPTRQRGNEQF

j_call: TRBJ1-6
v_call: TRBV5-4
cdr3_aa: ASSLVSTSPLH

j_call: TRBJ2-7
v_call: TRBV7-6
cdr3_aa: ASSLGGLAGQDEQY

j_call: TRBJ2-7
v_call: TRBV14
cdr3_aa: ASSQGVAVYEQY

j_call: TRBJ1-4
v_call: TRBV6-6
cdr3_aa: ATQGPGDEKLF

j_call: TRBJ2-1
v_call: TRBV20-1
cdr3_aa: SARVLYNEQF

j_call: TRBJ2-2
v_call: TRBV12-3/TRBV12-4
cdr3_aa: ASSLGVPMGELF

j_call: TRBJ2-3
v_call: TRBV12-3/TRBV12-4
cdr3_aa: ASSLKGDTQY

j_call: TRBJ2-7
v_call: TRBV20-1
cdr3_aa: SATGTSGTPTEQY

j_call: TRBJ2-7
v_call: TRBV5-6
cdr3_aa: ATRPLTSDPYEQY

j_call: TRBJ1-2
v_call: TRBV30
cdr3_aa: AWSQVGTVKVYT

j_call: TRBJ2-5
v_call: TRBV11-2
cdr3_aa: ASNTSPGTGMLQETQY

j_call: TRBJ2-1
v_call: TRBV24-1
cdr3_aa: ATSEWGQNNEQF

j_call: TRBJ1-5
v_call: TRBV2
cdr3_aa: ASSEGGAGNQPQH

j_call: TRBJ2-7
v_call: TRBV29-1
cdr3_aa: SVRVTGRWEQY

j_call: TRBJ2-7
v_call: TRBV20-1
cdr3_aa: GLSTGSSYEQY

j_call: TRBJ1-6
v_call: TRBV6-6
cdr3_aa: ASSLGGTGVPPLH

j_call: TRBJ2-2
v_call: TRBV20-1
cdr3_aa: SAPGGGGPNLNTGELF

j_call: TRBJ2-7
v_call: TRBV5-1
cdr3_aa: ASSLAPGPSSYEQY

j_call: TRBJ1-2
v_call: TRBV6-5
cdr3_aa: ASSYSGTVTNYGYT

j_call: TRBJ2-1
v_call: TRBV3-1
cdr3_aa: ASSPWDRDNEQF

j_call: TRBJ2-3
v_call: TRBV30
cdr3_aa: AWSPSGRAADTQY

j_call: TRBJ2-3
v_call: TRBV15
cdr3_aa: ATSRESSGYTSTDTQY

j_call: TRBJ2-1
v_call: TRBV5-1
cdr3_aa: ASSLAPSGGAAEQF

j_call: TRBJ2-1
v_call: TRBV30
cdr3_aa: AWSVDGSPYNEQF

j_call: TRBJ2-5
v_call: TRBV30
cdr3_aa: AWGGETQY

j_call: TRBJ1-5
v_call: TRBV7-9
cdr3_aa: ASSFNRDNQPQH

j_call: TRBJ2-7
v_call: TRBV11-3
cdr3_aa: ASSLPGPTYEQY